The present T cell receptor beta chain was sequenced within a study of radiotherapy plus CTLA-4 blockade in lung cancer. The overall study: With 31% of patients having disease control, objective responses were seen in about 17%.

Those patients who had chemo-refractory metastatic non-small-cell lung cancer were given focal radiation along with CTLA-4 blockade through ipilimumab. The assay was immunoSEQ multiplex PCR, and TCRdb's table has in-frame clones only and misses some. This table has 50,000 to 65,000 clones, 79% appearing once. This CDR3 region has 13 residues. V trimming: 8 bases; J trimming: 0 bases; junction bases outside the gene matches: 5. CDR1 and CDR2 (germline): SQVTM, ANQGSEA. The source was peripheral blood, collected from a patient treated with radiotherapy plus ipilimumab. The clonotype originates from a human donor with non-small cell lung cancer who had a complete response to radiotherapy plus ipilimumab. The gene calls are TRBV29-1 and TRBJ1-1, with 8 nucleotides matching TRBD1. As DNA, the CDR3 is TGCAGCTACCGACAGGGGATGAACACTGAAGCTTTCTTT. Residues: CSYRQGMNTEAFF.